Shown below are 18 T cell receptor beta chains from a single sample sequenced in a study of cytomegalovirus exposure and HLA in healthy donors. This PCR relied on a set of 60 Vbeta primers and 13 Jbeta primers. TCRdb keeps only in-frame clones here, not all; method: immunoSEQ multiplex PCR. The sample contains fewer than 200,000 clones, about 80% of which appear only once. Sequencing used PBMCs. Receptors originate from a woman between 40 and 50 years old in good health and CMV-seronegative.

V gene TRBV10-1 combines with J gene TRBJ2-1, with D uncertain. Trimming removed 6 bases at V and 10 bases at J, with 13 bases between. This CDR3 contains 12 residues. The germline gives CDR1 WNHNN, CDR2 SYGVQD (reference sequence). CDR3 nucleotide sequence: TGCGCCAGCAGCCCGACCTCCAGGGAGCAGTTCTTC. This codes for CASSPTSREQFF.

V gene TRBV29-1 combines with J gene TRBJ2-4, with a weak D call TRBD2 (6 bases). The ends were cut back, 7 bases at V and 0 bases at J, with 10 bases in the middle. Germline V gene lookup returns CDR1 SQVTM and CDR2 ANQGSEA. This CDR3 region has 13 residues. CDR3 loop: CSARGGAKNIQYF. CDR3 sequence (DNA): TGCAGCGCGAGGGGAGGAGCCAAAAACATTCAGTACTTC.

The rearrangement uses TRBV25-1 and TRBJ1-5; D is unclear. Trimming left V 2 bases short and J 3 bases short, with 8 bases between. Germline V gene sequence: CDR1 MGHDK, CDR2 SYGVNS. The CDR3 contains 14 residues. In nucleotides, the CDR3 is TGTGCCAGCAGTGAAGGCAGTTTCAATCAGCCCCAGCATTTT. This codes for CASSEGSFNQPQHF.

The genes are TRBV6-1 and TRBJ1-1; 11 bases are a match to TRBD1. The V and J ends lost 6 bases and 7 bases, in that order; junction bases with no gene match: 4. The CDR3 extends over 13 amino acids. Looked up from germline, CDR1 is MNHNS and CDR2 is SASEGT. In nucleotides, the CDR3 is TGTGCCAGCAGCAAGGACAGGGGGCTTGAAGCTTTCTTT. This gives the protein CASSKDRGLEAFF.

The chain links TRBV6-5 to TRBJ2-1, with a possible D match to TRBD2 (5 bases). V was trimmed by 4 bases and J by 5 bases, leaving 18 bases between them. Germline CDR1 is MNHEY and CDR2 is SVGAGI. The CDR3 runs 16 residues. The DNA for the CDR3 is TGTGCCAGCAGTTCCGAACCGCGGACTGGAGACAATGAGCAGTTCTTC. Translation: CASSSEPRTGDNEQFF.

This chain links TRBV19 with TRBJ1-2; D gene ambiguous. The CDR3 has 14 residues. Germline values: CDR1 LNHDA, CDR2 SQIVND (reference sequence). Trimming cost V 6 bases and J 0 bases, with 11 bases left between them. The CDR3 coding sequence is TGTGCCAGTAGCGCGGCGGTAGCTAACTATGGCTACACCTTC. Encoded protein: CASSAAVANYGYTF. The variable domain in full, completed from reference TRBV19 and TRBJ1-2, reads DGGITQSPKYLFRKEGQNVTLSCEQNLNHDAMYWYRQDPGQGLRLIYYSQIVNDFQKGDIAEGYSVSREKKESFPLTVTSAQKNPTAFYLCASSAAVANYGYTFGSGTRLTVV.

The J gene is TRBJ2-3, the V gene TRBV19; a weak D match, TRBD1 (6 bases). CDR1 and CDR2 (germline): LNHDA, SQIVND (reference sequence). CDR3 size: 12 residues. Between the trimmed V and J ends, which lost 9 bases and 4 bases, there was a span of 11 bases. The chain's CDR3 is CASRQASDTQYF. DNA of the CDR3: TGTGCCAGCCGACAGGCCTCAGATACGCAGTATTTT. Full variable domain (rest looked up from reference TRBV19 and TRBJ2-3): DGGITQSPKYLFRKEGQNVTLSCEQNLNHDAMYWYRQDPGQGLRLIYYSQIVNDFQKGDIAEGYSVSREKKESFPLTVTSAQKNPTAFYLCASRQASDTQYFGPGTRLTVL.

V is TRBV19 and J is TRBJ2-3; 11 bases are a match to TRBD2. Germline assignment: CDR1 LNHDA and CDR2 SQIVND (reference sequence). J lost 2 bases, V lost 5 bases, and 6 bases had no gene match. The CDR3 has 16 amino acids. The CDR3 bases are TGTGCCAGTAGTTCGGGACTAGCGGCTTCCACAGATACGCAGTATTTT. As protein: CASSSGLAASTDTQYF.

The CDR3, as DNA: TGTGCCAGCAGCTTTTCTAGCGCGTCCTACGAGCAGTACTTC. Protein product: CASSFSSASYEQYF. V gene TRBV7-9 combines with J gene TRBJ2-7, with TRBD2 as a possible D gene (6 bases). Per germline, CDR1 SEHNR and CDR2 FQNEAQ (reference sequence). With 3 bases removed from V and 1 base from J, the gap between germline ends came to 10 bases. The CDR3 has 14 amino acids.

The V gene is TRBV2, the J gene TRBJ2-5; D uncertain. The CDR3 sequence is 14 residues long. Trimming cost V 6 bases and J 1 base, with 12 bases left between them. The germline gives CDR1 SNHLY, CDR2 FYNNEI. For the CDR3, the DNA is TGTGCCAGCAGCGAAACATACCCCCAAGAGACCCAGTACTTC. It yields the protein CASSETYPQETQYF. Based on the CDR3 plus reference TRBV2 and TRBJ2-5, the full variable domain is EPEVTQTPSHQVTQMGQEVILRCVPISNHLYFYWYRQILGQKVEFLVSFYNNEISEKSEIFDDQFSVERPDGSNFTLKIRSTKLEDSAMYFCASSETYPQETQYFGPGTRLLVL.

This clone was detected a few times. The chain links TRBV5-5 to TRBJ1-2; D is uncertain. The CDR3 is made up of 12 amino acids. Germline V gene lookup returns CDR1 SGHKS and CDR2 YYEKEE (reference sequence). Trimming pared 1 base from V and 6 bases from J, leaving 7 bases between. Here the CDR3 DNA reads TGTGCCAGCAGCTTGACCACTGATGGCTACACCTTC. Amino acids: CASSLTTDGYTF.

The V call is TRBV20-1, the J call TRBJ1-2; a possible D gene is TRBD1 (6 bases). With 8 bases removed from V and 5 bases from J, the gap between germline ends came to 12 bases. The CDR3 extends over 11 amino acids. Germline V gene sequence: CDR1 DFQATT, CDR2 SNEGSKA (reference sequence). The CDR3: CSTRQEYGYTF. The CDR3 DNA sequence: TGCAGTACGAGACAGGAGTATGGCTACACCTTC.

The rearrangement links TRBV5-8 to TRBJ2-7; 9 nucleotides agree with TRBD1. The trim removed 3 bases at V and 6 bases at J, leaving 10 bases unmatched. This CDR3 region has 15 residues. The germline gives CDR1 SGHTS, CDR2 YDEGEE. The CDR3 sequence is CASSSGTGLGGEQYF. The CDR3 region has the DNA TGTGCCAGCAGCTCGGGGACAGGGCTGGGTGGCGAGCAGTACTTC.

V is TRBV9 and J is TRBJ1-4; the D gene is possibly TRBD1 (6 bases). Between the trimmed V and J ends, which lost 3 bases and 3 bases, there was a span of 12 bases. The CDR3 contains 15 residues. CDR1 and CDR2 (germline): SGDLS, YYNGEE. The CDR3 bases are TGTGCCAGCAGCGCCATGGACAGAGCTAATGAAAAACTGTTTTTT. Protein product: CASSAMDRANEKLFF.

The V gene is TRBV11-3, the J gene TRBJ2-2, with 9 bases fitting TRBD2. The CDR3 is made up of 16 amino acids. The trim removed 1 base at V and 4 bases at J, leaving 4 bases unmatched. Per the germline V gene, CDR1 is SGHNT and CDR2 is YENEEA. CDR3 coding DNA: TGTGCCAGCAGCTTAGCGACTAGCGGCCTCACCGGGGAGCTGTTTTTT. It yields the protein CASSLATSGLTGELFF.

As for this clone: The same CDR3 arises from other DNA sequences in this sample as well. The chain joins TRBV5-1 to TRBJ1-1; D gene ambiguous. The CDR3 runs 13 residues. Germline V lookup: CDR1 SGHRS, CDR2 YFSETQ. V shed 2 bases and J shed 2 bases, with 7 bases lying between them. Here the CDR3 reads CASSLNRNTEAFF. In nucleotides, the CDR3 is TGCGCCAGCAGCTTAAACAGAAACACTGAAGCTTTCTTT.

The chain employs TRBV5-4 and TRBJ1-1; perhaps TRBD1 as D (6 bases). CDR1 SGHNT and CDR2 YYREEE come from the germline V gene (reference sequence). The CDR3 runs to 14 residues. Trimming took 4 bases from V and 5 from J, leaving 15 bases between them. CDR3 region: CASSQADRKTEAFF. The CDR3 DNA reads TGTGCCAGCAGCCAGGCCGACAGGAAAACTGAAGCTTTCTTT.

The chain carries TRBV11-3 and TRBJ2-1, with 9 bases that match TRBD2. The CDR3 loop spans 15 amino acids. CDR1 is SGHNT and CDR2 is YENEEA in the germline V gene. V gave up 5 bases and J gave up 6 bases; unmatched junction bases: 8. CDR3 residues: CASSPQRGDLNEQFF. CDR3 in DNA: TGTGCCAGCAGCCCCCAGCGGGGGGACCTCAATGAGCAGTTCTTC. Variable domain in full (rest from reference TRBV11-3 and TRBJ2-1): EAGVVQSPRYKIIEKKQPVAFWCNPISGHNTLYWYLQNLGQGPELLIRYENEEAVDDSQLPKDRFSAERLKGVDSTLKIQPAELGDSAVYLCASSPQRGDLNEQFFGPGTRLTVL.